The TCR beta chain under discussion was sequenced for a study of siplizumab effects on memory and regulatory T cells. General study points: Unstimulated subsets captured only a minor fraction of alloreactive clones. Contribution to the alloresponse seemed major for naive T cells, which also seemed more diverse than memory cells.

As concerns this clone: Its antigen is as yet unknown.

Trimming took off 2 bases at V and 1 base at J, with 11 bases between the two ends. Germline CDR1 is LNHDA and CDR2 is SQIVND (reference sequence). The CDR3 extends over 15 amino acids. Here immunoSEQ multiplex PCR was the method, and the copy in TCRdb shows in-frame clones only, minus some. Here the sample spans some 100,000 clones, over 85% being singletons. The rearrangement joins TRBV19 to TRBJ1-1, with a possible D match to TRBD1 (5 bases). The sequencing input was CD8+ T cells sorted from blood. The clonotype comes from a human donor in good health. The CDR3 DNA follows: TGTGCCAGTAGTATAACAGGAGACGGGAACACTGAAGCTTTCTTT. Its protein product is CASSITGDGNTEAFF.